The clone carrying this T cell receptor (beta chain) was seen a few times. What it binds is unknown. 5'RACE template switching added a universal primer site and UMIs to TCR cDNA. TCRdb reprocessed the 5' RACE reads via MiXCR and lists one record per CDR3 protein. The table shows just under 600,000 distinct CDR3 sequences, with approximately 12% occurring only once. The sample is drawn from a study of T cells after yellow fever vaccination. Study results and limitations: Abundant clonotypes from the bulk population could have been carried over as contaminants into FACS-sorted repertoires. Reappearing after the booster were most of the clones from primary vaccination (96% CD4, about 87% CD8).

Germline V lookup: CDR1 SGDLS, CDR2 YYNGEE. Trimming removed 0 bases from V and 10 bases from J, with 14 bases in between. CDR3 size: 14 residues. Material: PBMCs, obtained on the day of the yellow fever booster vaccination. This clonotype was obtained from a man aged 25 to 40 who received the YFV17D yellow fever vaccine. J is TRBJ2-1 and V is TRBV9; D might be TRBD1 (5 bases). The CDR3 is CASSVAGIQGEQFF. CDR3 nucleotide sequence: TGTGCCAGCAGCGTAGCTGGGATCCAGGGAGAGCAGTTCTTC.